This passage covers 27 T cell receptor beta chains from one sample sequenced in a study of T cell responses to AZD1222 COVID-19 vaccine. Assay used: immunoSEQ multiplex PCR; TCRdb lists only in-frame clones, some missing. This table has about 160,000 clones, about nine tenths appearing once. The sequenced sample was peripheral blood, obtained on day 0 of AZD1222 vaccination. These receptors originate from an adult in good health.

The chain has TRBV4-2 and TRBJ1-1, with a tentative D call TRBD1 (6 bases). V lost 5 bases to trimming and J lost 7 bases, with 11 bases between them. The CDR3 is 12 residues long. Germline V gene lookup returns CDR1 LGHNA and CDR2 YNFKEQ. The CDR3 reads CASSTGNHEAFF. Here the CDR3 DNA reads TGTGCCAGCAGCACAGGGAATCATGAAGCTTTCTTT.

J is TRBJ2-7 and V is TRBV7-9; 8 bases fit TRBD2. In germline, CDR1 is SEHNR, CDR2 FQNEAQ (reference sequence). Trimming removed 1 base from V and 7 bases from J; junction bases left unmatched: 6. This CDR3 is 14 amino acids long. CDR3 in DNA: TGTGCCAGCAGCTTAGGAGCGGGAGCCGGAGAGCAGTACTTC. It translates to CASSLGAGAGEQYF.

This rearrangement joins TRBV7-2 to TRBJ1-4; D uncertain. V lost 7 bases and J lost 1, with 7 bases in between. The CDR3 is 13 residues long. Germline V gene data show CDR1 as SGHTA and CDR2 as FQGNSA. CDR3 nucleotides: TGTGCCAGCAAAGGTGGAACTAATGAAAAACTGTTTTTT. This translates into CASKGGTNEKLFF.

V gene TRBV7-9 combines with J gene TRBJ2-1, with a tentative D call TRBD2 (6 bases). Germline CDR1 SEHNR, CDR2 FQNEAQ (reference sequence). The CDR3 covers 18 residues. V lost 5 bases and J lost 4, with 24 bases in between. The CDR3 spells CASSQSSGGTLIYNEQFF. The CDR3 bases are TGTGCCAGCAGCCAGTCCTCAGGAGGGACCCTCATATACAATGAGCAGTTCTTC.

V usage is TRBV7-3 and J usage is TRBJ1-1; 7 bases fit TRBD1. CDR1 SGHTA and CDR2 FQGTGA come from the germline V gene. Trimming took 4 bases from V and 4 from J; bases not matched to a gene: 3. The length of the CDR3 is 13 residues. The CDR3 DNA reads TGTGCCAGCAGCTCCAGGGGGGGCACTGAAGCTTTCTTT. The encoded protein is CASSSRGGTEAFF.

This chain connects TRBV5-8 to TRBJ1-5; D is unclear. Trimming took off 0 bases at V and 6 bases at J, with 13 bases between the two ends. Germline loops: CDR1 SGHTS, CDR2 YDEGEE. CDR3 length: 15 residues. CDR3 protein: CASSLEGRITQPQHF. DNA of the CDR3: TGTGCCAGCAGCTTGGAGGGTAGGATAACTCAGCCCCAGCATTTT.

The V and J genes are TRBV29-1 and TRBJ1-1; no reliable D call. CDR3 length: 13 residues. Per the germline V gene, CDR1 is SQVTM and CDR2 is ANQGSEA. Trimming left V 3 bases short and J 3 bases short, with 11 bases between. The CDR3 here is CSVEVVQHTEAFF. In nucleotides, the CDR3 is TGCAGCGTTGAGGTCGTACAACACACTGAAGCTTTCTTT.

The V gene is TRBV3-1 (or the pseudogene TRBV3-2), the J gene TRBJ2-1, with 7 bases identical to TRBD2. The trim removed 0 bases at V and 3 bases at J, leaving 8 bases unmatched. Germline V CDR1 and CDR2: LGHDT, YNNKEL (reference sequence). The CDR3 is 17 residues long. The CDR3 region is CASSQDPGGGYYNEQFF. CDR3 nucleotides: TGTGCCAGCAGCCAAGATCCTGGGGGGGGGTACTACAATGAGCAGTTCTTC.

The chain uses TRBV16 and TRBJ2-2; no clear D gene. CDR3 size: 16 residues. CDR1 is KGHSY, CDR2 FQNENV, per germline. V dropped 0 bases and J dropped 0 bases, with 8 bases sitting between them. The CDR3 nucleotides are TGTGCCAGCAGCCAATCATCATCCCCGAACACCGGGGAGCTGTTTTTT. Translated: CASSQSSSPNTGELFF.

J is TRBJ1-5 and V is TRBV7-2; maybe TRBD1 (5 bases). The CDR3 contains 15 residues. Trimming left V 5 bases short and J 6 bases short, with 17 bases between. Germline V lookup: CDR1 SGHTA, CDR2 FQGNSA. CDR3 loop: CASSLITGGGQPQHF. The CDR3 DNA is TGTGCCAGCAGCCTAATAACGGGCGGGGGTCAGCCCCAGCATTTT.

CDR3 DNA: TGTGCCACCAGTGATCCGGTCGGGGAGCTGTTTTTT. Translated, it gives CATSDPVGELFF. The chain recombines TRBV24-1 with TRBJ2-2; D call uncertain. This CDR3 spans 12 amino acids. CDR1 KGHDR and CDR2 SFDVKD come from the germline V gene. V was pared by 3 bases and J by 7 bases, with 5 bases between.

This clone was observed a single time. The V gene is TRBV9, the J gene TRBJ1-3; 7 positions agree with TRBD1. CDR3 length equals 15 residues. Germline CDR1 SGDLS, CDR2 YYNGEE. Trimming removed 2 bases from V and 4 bases from J; junction bases left unmatched: 6. The CDR3 sequence is CASSVTGTEGNTIYF. DNA for the CDR3: TGTGCCAGCAGCGTTACAGGGACAGAAGGAAACACCATATATTTT.

This chain connects TRBV7-9 to TRBJ1-1; 9 nucleotides align to TRBD1. This CDR3 has 14 amino acids. Germline CDR1 and CDR2: SEHNR and FQNEAQ (reference sequence). V lost 4 bases, J lost 5 bases, and 5 bases stayed unmatched. The CDR3 sequence: CASSSPTGGTEAFF. The CDR3 DNA reads TGTGCCAGCAGCTCTCCGACAGGGGGAACTGAAGCTTTCTTT.

The CDR3 DNA sequence: TGCGCCAGCAGCCAAGATCGGGGCAGCATCTATGGCTACACCTTC. Protein: CASSQDRGSIYGYTF. The chain is built from TRBV4-3 and TRBJ1-2, with TRBD1 as a possible D gene (5 bases). CDR3 length equals 15 residues. Germline V gene data show CDR1 as LGHNA and CDR2 as YSLEER. Deletions cut 0 bases from V and 4 bases from J, with 12 bases between.

This sequence joins TRBV11-1 and TRBJ1-4; 9 bases match TRBD1. Unmatched junction bases numbered 4, after V lost 5 bases and J lost 3 bases. Germline V lookup: CDR1 SGHAT, CDR2 FQDESV (reference sequence). CDR3 length: 15 residues. CDR3 DNA sequence: TGTGCCAGCAGCGTTTACAGGGGGCCTAATGAAAAACTGTTTTTT. Protein sequence: CASSVYRGPNEKLFF.

The chain recombines TRBV6-5 with TRBJ1-1; D remains unclear. This CDR3 has 13 residues. V was pared by 4 bases and J by 6 bases, with 12 bases between. Germline CDR1 and CDR2: MNHEY and SVGAGI. Here the CDR3 reads CASSFNQEAEAFF. The DNA of the CDR3 is TGTGCCAGCAGTTTTAACCAGGAGGCTGAAGCTTTCTTT.

This clone came up a few times. This chain joins TRBV7-8 and TRBJ2-7; D possibly corresponds to TRBD2 (5 bases). Germline CDR1 SGHVS, CDR2 FQNEAQ. This CDR3 is 14 amino acids long. V was clipped by 1 base and J by 3 bases, with 10 bases between them. The DNA for the CDR3 is TGTGCCAGCAGCTTAGGCGAGGGCGGCTACGAGCAGTACTTC. Amino acids: CASSLGEGGYEQYF.

The sample holds one count of this clone. The chain links TRBV7-8 to TRBJ2-7, with D possibly matching TRBD2 (5 bases). Trimming removed 6 bases from V and 3 bases from J, with 12 bases in between. Germline V gives CDR1 SGHVS, CDR2 FQNEAQ. The CDR3 is 13 amino acids. CDR3 region: CASSSSGFYEQYF. CDR3 DNA sequence: TGTGCCAGCAGTTCGAGCGGTTTCTACGAGCAGTACTTC.

Concerning this clone itself: Other DNA sequences from this sample encode an identical CDR3 as well. The rearrangement joins TRBV14 to TRBJ2-7; TRBD1 is a possible D gene (5 bases). CDR1 and CDR2 from the germline V gene are SGHDN and FVKESK. The V end was cut by 3 bases, the J end by 1 base, with 7 bases between. This CDR3 spans 13 amino acids. Here the CDR3 reads CASSHRVSYEQYF. The CDR3 bases are TGTGCCAGCAGCCACAGGGTTTCCTACGAGCAGTACTTC.

The chain's CDR3 is CASSPGGGRAQPQHF. Here the CDR3 DNA reads TGTGCCAGCAGCCCTGGAGGGGGACGGGCTCAGCCCCAGCATTTT. The rearrangement joins TRBV7-2 to TRBJ1-5; tentative D call: TRBD1 (6 bases). In germline, CDR1 is SGHTA, CDR2 FQGNSA. CDR3 length: 15 residues. Deletions cut 5 bases from V and 6 bases from J, with 17 bases between.

The V call is TRBV19, the J call TRBJ2-7; no clear D gene. V was shortened by 3 bases and J by 6 bases, with 12 bases between the two germline ends. The CDR3 runs 13 residues. The germline V gene encodes CDR1 LNHDA and CDR2 SQIVND (reference sequence). CDR3 sequence (DNA): TGTGCCAGTAGTATGGGCTTCGGGCTCGAGCAGTACTTC. It is translated as CASSMGFGLEQYF.

This clone has more than one count but fewer than ten. The V and J genes are TRBV11-1 and TRBJ2-3, with no clear D. Per the germline V gene, CDR1 is SGHAT and CDR2 is FQDESV (reference sequence). The CDR3 contains 13 residues. V lost 5 bases and J lost 0, with 6 bases in between. The CDR3 region is CASSIDSTDTQYF. DNA for the CDR3: TGTGCCAGCAGCATAGACAGCACAGATACGCAGTATTTT.

The chain is built from TRBV5-6 and TRBJ1-5; a weak D match, TRBD1 (5 bases). With 2 bases removed from V and 2 bases from J, the gap between germline ends came to 11 bases. Germline V gives CDR1 SGHDT, CDR2 YYEEEE. This CDR3 is 15 amino acids long. Here the CDR3 DNA reads TGTGCCAGCAGCTTAAGAGGGGTTGGCAATCAGCCCCAGCATTTT. Translating gives CASSLRGVGNQPQHF.

The chain is built from TRBV3-1 (or the pseudogene TRBV3-2) and TRBJ2-2, with TRBD2 matching 14 bases. Trimming at V came to 4 bases and at J to 8 bases, leaving 6 bases not matched to a gene. CDR1 is LGHDT, CDR2 YNNKEL, per germline (reference sequence). The CDR3 runs 16 residues. Here the CDR3 DNA reads TGTGCCAGCAGCCCCCTGACTAGCGGGAGGGTTGGGGAGCTGTTTTTT. Translated, it gives CASSPLTSGRVGELFF.

This chain joins TRBV3-1 (or the pseudogene TRBV3-2) and TRBJ2-7, with TRBD1 as a possible D gene (6 bases). The CDR3 loop spans 14 amino acids. Between the trimmed V and J ends, which lost 3 bases and 0 bases, there was a span of 9 bases. Looked up from germline, CDR1 is LGHDT and CDR2 is YNNKEL (reference sequence). CDR3 amino acids: CASSQGHASYEQYF. In DNA, the CDR3 is TGTGCCAGCAGCCAGGGACATGCCTCCTACGAGCAGTACTTC.

V and J are TRBV7-9 and TRBJ1-2; a weak D match, TRBD1 (6 bases). V was shortened by 5 bases and J by 4 bases, with 20 bases between the two germline ends. The germline V gene encodes CDR1 SEHNR and CDR2 FQNEAQ (reference sequence). This CDR3 has 16 residues. The CDR3: CASSPRLQGRGYGYTF. Here the CDR3 DNA reads TGTGCCAGCAGCCCAAGGCTACAGGGTCGCGGCTATGGCTACACCTTC.

The gene calls are TRBV5-6 and TRBJ2-2, with 11 positions matching TRBD1. Germline CDR1 and CDR2: SGHDT and YYEEEE. Germline trimming cut 4 bases from V and 6 bases from J; bases unmatched to any gene: 11. This CDR3 comprises 17 residues. CDR3 region: CASSSLGQGASAGELFF. Here the CDR3 DNA reads TGTGCCAGCAGCAGCCTAGGACAGGGGGCGTCGGCCGGGGAGCTGTTTTTT.